The TCR beta chain described here comes from a study of shared clonotypes between healthy human individuals. Whole-study results and caveats: Compared with memory subsets, naive subsets generally had larger estimated richness.

Evenly divided among several immunoSEQ plates was the genomic DNA of each subset. Authors' analysis steps: Owing to the provision of junction-only sequences devoid of quality scores by immunoSEQ, filtering differed. Assay used: immunoSEQ multiplex PCR; TCRdb lists only in-frame clones, some missing. D and trimming were read from the DNA, whereas the V and J calls and clone size are those reported in that table. The table has some 2.4 million clones, over 85% seen once. Both subsets, CD45RA+ naive and CD45RA-negative memory, were split from the CD4+ cells. The V and J ends lost 7 bases and 3 bases respectively, with 12 bases between them. The CDR3 runs 14 residues. The germline V gene encodes CDR1 MRHNA and CDR2 SNTAGT. Note on this clone: Its antigen is currently unknown.

The sequenced material came from naive CD4+ T cells from PBMCs. Documented subset: CD45RA+ positively selected. The sequence was obtained from a man in his late teens or twenties in good health. Some clones in this sample may be carry-over from other donors' samples. V gene TRBV6-4 combines with J gene TRBJ2-2; D unclear. The CDR3 loop is CASKPLRDTGELFF. Here the CDR3 DNA reads TGTGCCAGCAAACCCCTTCGGGACACCGGGGAGCTGTTTTTT.